This T cell receptor (beta chain) is drawn from a study of blood T cell repertoires in COVID-19. Study-wide context: Sample material is recorded as cDNA or gDNA derived from T cells, B-cell-depleted T cells, or PBMCs.

This table comes from immunoSEQ multiplex PCR, and its TCRdb copy is limited to in-frame clones, with some not included. The sample has 100,000 or so clones; around 76% are singletons. The CDR3 spans 11 residues. V gave up 2 bases and J gave up 16 bases, with 11 bases separating them. Looked up from germline, CDR1 is MNHNY and CDR2 is SVGAGI (reference sequence). The rearrangement joins TRBV6-6 to TRBJ1-4; D call uncertain. This sequence originates from a woman in her 70s with acute or convalescent COVID-19. Sequencing used peripheral blood. DNA of the CDR3: TGTGCCAGCAGTTACAATACTAACCAGTTTTTT. Protein: CASSYNTNQFF.